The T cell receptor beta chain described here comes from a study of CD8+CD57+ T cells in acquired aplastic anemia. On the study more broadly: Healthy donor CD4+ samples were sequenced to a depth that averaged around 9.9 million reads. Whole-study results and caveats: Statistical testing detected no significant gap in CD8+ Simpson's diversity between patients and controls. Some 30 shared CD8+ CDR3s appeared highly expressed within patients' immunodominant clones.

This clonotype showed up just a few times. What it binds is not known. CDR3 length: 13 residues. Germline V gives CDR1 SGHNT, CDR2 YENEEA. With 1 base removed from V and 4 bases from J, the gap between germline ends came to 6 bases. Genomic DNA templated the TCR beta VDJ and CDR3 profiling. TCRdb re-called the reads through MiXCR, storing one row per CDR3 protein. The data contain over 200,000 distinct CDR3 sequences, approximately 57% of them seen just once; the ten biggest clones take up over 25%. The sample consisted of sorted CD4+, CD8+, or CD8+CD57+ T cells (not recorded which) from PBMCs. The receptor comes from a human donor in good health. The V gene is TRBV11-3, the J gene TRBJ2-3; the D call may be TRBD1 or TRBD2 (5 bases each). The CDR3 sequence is CASSLGGADTQYF. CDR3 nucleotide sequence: TGTGCCAGCAGCTTAGGAGGGGCAGATACGCAGTATTTT.